Each of the 28 T cell receptor beta chains below was sequenced from the same sample in a study of blood T cell repertoires in COVID-19. Some clones are missing from TCRdb's copy, which holds only in-frame ones; the method was immunoSEQ multiplex PCR. The sample yields about 120,000 clones, more than 60% seen once. Source material: peripheral blood. The receptors shown here come from an older woman with acute or convalescent COVID-19.

The chain is built from TRBV6-5 and TRBJ1-2; tentative D call: TRBD1 (6 bases). V lost 2 bases to trimming and J lost 8 bases, with 12 bases between them. From germline, CDR1 is MNHEY and CDR2 SVGAGI. CDR3 length: 13 amino acids. Here the CDR3 reads CASSYDRLWGYTF. The CDR3 bases are TGTGCCAGCAGTTACGACAGGCTCTGGGGCTACACCTTC.

This sequence joins TRBV5-6 and TRBJ2-3; the match to TRBD1 covers 7 bases. CDR1 and CDR2 (germline): SGHDT, YYEEEE. The CDR3 length is 14 residues. V was clipped by 4 bases and J by 0 bases; unmatched bases: 2. The CDR3 coding sequence is TGTGCCAGCAGCCCCAGGGGGAGCACAGATACGCAGTATTTT. Its translation: CASSPRGSTDTQYF.

The V and J genes are TRBV3-1 (or the pseudogene TRBV3-2) and TRBJ1-4; D might be TRBD1 (5 bases). CDR1 is LGHDT and CDR2 is YNNKEL in the germline V gene (reference sequence). The CDR3 covers 14 residues. The germline V and J ends were trimmed by 2 bases and 7 bases, with 11 bases remaining between them. CDR3 sequence reads: CASSQRIRVEKLFF. The CDR3 DNA follows: TGTGCCAGCAGCCAAAGAATCAGGGTTGAAAAACTGTTTTTT.

The rearrangement links TRBV11-3 to TRBJ2-5; D is unresolved. Germline V gives CDR1 SGHNT, CDR2 YENEEA. This CDR3 comprises 14 residues. The V end lost 4 bases, the J end lost 1 base, and 10 bases lay between the germline ends. The CDR3 nucleotides read TGTGCCAGCAGCTCCACACATATCCAAGAGACCCAGTACTTC. Translated, it gives CASSSTHIQETQYF.

This clone occurred a few times. This chain joins TRBV9 and TRBJ2-1; TRBD2 agrees at 10 bases. The CDR3 is 15 residues long. Germline loops: CDR1 SGDLS, CDR2 YYNGEE. V gave up 0 bases and J gave up 8 bases; unmatched junction bases: 5. The CDR3 bases are TGTGCCAGCAGCGTAGGTCTAGCGGGAGAGGATGAGCAGTTCTTC. Its translation: CASSVGLAGEDEQFF.

The DNA of the CDR3 is TGTGCCAGCAGCTTAGTCACAGGGAACACTGAAGCTTTCTTT. It yields the protein CASSLVTGNTEAFF. The chain is built from TRBV7-8 and TRBJ1-1, with D perhaps matching TRBD1 (5 bases). The ends were cut back, 1 base at V and 1 base at J, with 7 bases in the middle. The germline V gene encodes CDR1 SGHVS and CDR2 FQNEAQ. The CDR3 loop spans 14 amino acids.

This chain uses TRBV6-4 with TRBJ2-3, with TRBD2 matching 9 bases. There are 15 residues in the CDR3. The J segment lost 5 bases and the V segment lost 4 bases, leaving 7 bases of the junction unmatched. Germline values: CDR1 MRHNA, CDR2 SNTAGT. In DNA, the CDR3 is TGTGCCAGCAGTGCCAGCGGGGGGTTTGGAGATACGCAGTATTTT. Protein product: CASSASGGFGDTQYF.

The J gene is TRBJ2-5, the V gene TRBV6-1, with 8 bases fitting TRBD2. Germline CDR1 MNHNS, CDR2 SASEGT. CDR3 size: 14 residues. J lost 5 bases, V lost 1 base, and 3 bases had no gene match. CDR3 coding DNA: TGTGCCAGCAGTGAAGGTGGCGGGGGGGAGACCCAGTACTTC. Translation gives CASSEGGGGETQYF.

The chain is built from TRBV11-3 and TRBJ2-3, with TRBD1 matching 12 bases. This CDR3 comprises 16 residues. J lost 4 bases, V lost 1 base, and 3 bases had no gene match. Germline loops: CDR1 SGHNT, CDR2 YENEEA. CDR3 sequence: CASSLAGTGGPDTQYF. CDR3 coding DNA: TGTGCCAGCAGCTTAGCCGGGACAGGGGGCCCAGATACGCAGTATTTT.

CDR3 sequence reads: CASSHSGTANYGYTF. In DNA form, the CDR3 reads TGTGCCAGCAGTCATTCCGGGACAGCTAACTATGGCTACACCTTC. The chain links TRBV6-5 to TRBJ1-2, with 7 nucleotides matching TRBD1. CDR1 and CDR2 (germline): MNHEY, SVGAGI. The CDR3 contains 15 residues. The junction had 6 bases not matched to a gene; V was cut back by 5 bases and J by 0 bases.

The DNA for the CDR3 is TGTGCCAGCAGCTTGGGGACAGGGGGCTATTCACCCCTCCACTTT. This gives the protein CASSLGTGGYSPLHF. The chain is built from TRBV5-4 and TRBJ1-6; 11 bases map to TRBD1. V lost 0 bases and J lost 8; bases outside the gene matches: 1. This CDR3 has 15 residues. Germline V gene lookup returns CDR1 SGHNT and CDR2 YYREEE (reference sequence).

The chain joins TRBV7-9 to TRBJ2-1, with D possibly TRBD1 on 6 matching bases. This CDR3 is 16 amino acids long. V dropped 4 bases and J dropped 0 bases, with 13 bases sitting between them. CDR1 is SEHNR and CDR2 is FQNEAQ in the germline V gene (reference sequence). The CDR3 DNA is TGTGCCAGCAGCTCCGGACAGACGAGCTCCTACAATGAGCAGTTCTTC. It codes for CASSSGQTSSYNEQFF.

V is TRBV6-2 or TRBV6-3 and J is TRBJ2-4, with TRBD2 identical over 9 bases. CDR3 length: 17 residues. Germline CDR1 reads MNHEY; CDR2 reads SVGEGT. J lost 3 bases, V lost 2 bases, and 8 bases had no gene match. CDR3 region: CASSYQAGGLIKNIQYF. In DNA, the CDR3 is TGTGCCAGCAGTTACCAAGCGGGGGGCCTCATCAAAAACATTCAGTACTTC.

V gene TRBV10-3 combines with J gene TRBJ2-1, with TRBD2 matching over 11 bases. Germline CDR1 and CDR2: ENHRY and SYGVKD. With V trimmed by 11 bases and J by 5 bases, 14 bases remained unmatched. The CDR3 is 16 amino acids. In DNA, the CDR3 is TGTGCCGTCACCCAGGAGACTAGCGGGGACCACAATGAGCAGTTCTTC. It specifies CAVTQETSGDHNEQFF.

The rearrangement joins TRBV28 to TRBJ1-1; D remains ambiguous. CDR3 length: 12 residues. V was clipped by 8 bases and J by 4 bases, with 11 bases between them. Per the germline V gene, CDR1 is MDHEN and CDR2 is SYDVKM. The DNA for the CDR3 is TGTGCCAGCTTGGAGGCGGGCACTGAAGCTTTCTTT. It translates to CASLEAGTEAFF.

This clone has at least ten counts. The chain combines TRBV6-4 with TRBJ1-5; no clear D. V lost 7 bases and J 3 bases, leaving 13 bases between the germline ends. The CDR3 length is 14 residues. Germline CDR1 reads MRHNA; CDR2 reads SNTAGT. The CDR3 region has the DNA TGTGCCAGCACTCAACTTGAGATCAATCAGCCCCAGCATTTT. It codes for CASTQLEINQPQHF.

CDR3 in DNA: TGTGCCAGCAGTTTCCAGGGGGCGGACTATGGCTACACCTTC. The encoded protein is CASSFQGADYGYTF. This chain links TRBV28 with TRBJ1-2; 8 bases agree with TRBD1. Germline V gene data show CDR1 as MDHEN and CDR2 as SYDVKM. This CDR3 has 14 amino acids. J gave up 3 bases and V 3 bases, and 3 bases lay outside the gene matches.

A few counts support this clone. This chain uses TRBV3-1 (or the pseudogene TRBV3-2) with TRBJ1-5; no clear D. With 0 bases removed from V and 6 bases from J, the gap between germline ends came to 6 bases. This CDR3 spans 13 amino acids. The germline V gene encodes CDR1 LGHDT and CDR2 YNNKEL (reference sequence). CDR3 nucleotides: TGTGCCAGCAGCCAAGAACCGGGTCAGCCCCAGCATTTT. Its translation is CASSQEPGQPQHF.

This clone was seen more than once but under ten times. The chain combines TRBV27 with TRBJ2-2; a weak D match, TRBD2 (5 bases). The length of the CDR3 is 14 residues. The V gene lost 4 bases and the J gene lost 0 bases, with 6 bases spanning the gap. The V gene's germline CDR1 is MNHEY and CDR2 SMNVEV (reference sequence). DNA for the CDR3: TGTGCCAGCAGTTACGGGACGAACACCGGGGAGCTGTTTTTT. Encoded protein: CASSYGTNTGELFF.

CDR3 sequence: CASSLGQGVYGNTIYF. The CDR3 nucleotides are TGTGCCAGCAGCTTGGGACAGGGGGTATATGGAAACACCATATATTTT. V and J are TRBV5-6 and TRBJ1-3, with 9 nucleotides matching TRBD1. With 0 bases clipped from V and 3 bases from J, the junction kept 4 bases outside the gene matches. Germline values: CDR1 SGHDT, CDR2 YYEEEE. The CDR3 has 16 amino acids.

This chain links TRBV19 with TRBJ1-6, with TRBD1 as a possible D gene (6 bases). V lost 4 bases to trimming and J lost 4 bases, with 14 bases between them. This CDR3 has 16 amino acids. The germline V gene has CDR1 LNHDA and CDR2 SQIVND (reference sequence). The CDR3 sequence: CASSNRDTTYNSPLHF. The CDR3 DNA is TGTGCCAGTAGTAACCGGGACACCACATATAATTCACCCCTCCACTTT. The full variable domain, completed using reference TRBV19 and TRBJ1-6, is DGGITQSPKYLFRKEGQNVTLSCEQNLNHDAMYWYRQDPGQGLRLIYYSQIVNDFQKGDIAEGYSVSREKKESFPLTVTSAQKNPTAFYLCASSNRDTTYNSPLHFGNGTRLTVT.

This clone was seen a single time. The chain recombines TRBV6-1 with TRBJ2-3; D possibly corresponds to TRBD2 (5 bases). V gave up 1 base and J gave up 2 bases, with 7 bases separating them. From germline, CDR1 is MNHNS and CDR2 SASEGT. The CDR3 sequence is 14 residues long. CDR3: CASSEGGNTDTQYF. Here the CDR3 DNA reads TGTGCCAGCAGTGAAGGAGGGAACACAGATACGCAGTATTTT.

This clone has just a few counts. The genes are TRBV28 and TRBJ1-5; 7 nucleotides match TRBD1. Trimming at V came to 3 bases and at J to 2 bases, leaving 4 bases not matched to a gene. This CDR3 spans 15 amino acids. Germline loops: CDR1 MDHEN, CDR2 SYDVKM. CDR3 sequence (DNA): TGTGCCAGCAGTTTCCAGGGGGGAGGCAATCAGCCCCAGCATTTT. Its protein product is CASSFQGGGNQPQHF.

This clone was found once. This chain joins TRBV3-1 (or the pseudogene TRBV3-2) and TRBJ1-1; TRBD1 matches 9 bases. The junction had 6 bases not matched to a gene; V was cut back by 7 bases and J by 0 bases. CDR3 length equals 15 residues. Germline V lookup: CDR1 LGHDT, CDR2 YNNKEL (reference sequence). The CDR3: CASIKTGGLNTEAFF. The CDR3 DNA reads TGTGCCAGCATCAAGACAGGGGGGCTGAACACTGAAGCTTTCTTT.

This clone was observed a single time. CDR3 nucleotide sequence: TGTGCCAGCGGAGCGGGGGGATCCTCCTACGAGCAGTACTTC. This gives the protein CASGAGGSSYEQYF. The chain recombines TRBV2 with TRBJ2-7; TRBD2 aligns across 9 bases. CDR3 size: 14 residues. After removal of 8 bases from V and 0 bases from J, the junction contained 5 bases not matched to a gene. Germline assignment: CDR1 SNHLY and CDR2 FYNNEI.

Here the CDR3 DNA reads TGCGCCAGCAGCTTGGGGGGACTAGCGGGAGGAAACACCGGGGAGCTGTTTTTT. This codes for CASSLGGLAGGNTGELFF. The J gene is TRBJ2-2, the V gene TRBV5-1, with TRBD2 matching over 15 bases. The CDR3 covers 18 residues. Germline V gene lookup returns CDR1 SGHRS and CDR2 YFSETQ. After removal of 0 bases from V and 2 bases from J, the junction contained 2 bases not matched to a gene. The full variable domain, completed using reference TRBV5-1 and TRBJ2-2, is KAGVTQTPRYLIKTRGQQVTLSCSPISGHRSVSWYQQTPGQGLQFLFEYFSETQRNKGNFPGRFSGRQFSNSRSEMNVSTLELGDSALYLCASSLGGLAGGNTGELFFGEGSRLTVL.

V and J are TRBV7-2 and TRBJ2-1, with TRBD1 identical over 7 bases. CDR3 length equals 14 residues. V gave up 5 bases and J gave up 8 bases; unmatched junction bases: 9. Germline CDR1 and CDR2: SGHTA and FQGNSA. The CDR3 here is CASSPQGTGDEQFF. The CDR3 bases are TGTGCCAGCAGCCCACAGGGGACGGGCGATGAGCAGTTCTTC.

The chain recombines TRBV29-1 with TRBJ1-1; no clear D. The CDR3 extends over 12 amino acids. The V end lost 7 bases, the J end lost 8 bases, and 17 bases lay between the germline ends. Germline CDR1 and CDR2: SQVTM and ANQGSEA. CDR3 region: CSAGTDSSEAFF. In nucleotides, the CDR3 is TGCAGCGCTGGCACGGACTCTTCGGAAGCTTTCTTT. The full variable domain, its missing parts supplied by reference TRBV29-1 and TRBJ1-1, is SAVISQKPSRDICQRGTSLTIQCQVDSQVTMMFWYRQQPGQSLTLIATANQGSEATYESGFVIDKFPISRPNLTFSTLTVSNMSPEDSSIYLCSAGTDSSEAFFGQGTRLTVV.